This T cell receptor (beta chain) was recorded in a study of T cell responses to AZD1222 COVID-19 vaccine. The study, taken as a whole, reports: The study found vaccine-associated CD4 TCRs spanning spike, dominant at 160-218 and 743-854. Once two AZD1222 doses were given, Spike-specific TCR breadth and depth went up. White British donors predominated, females outnumbered males, and clonal diversity was possibly underestimated. Repertoires were obtained only post-peak T cell response.

Libraries were prepared by immunoSEQ multiplex PCR; TCRdb keeps only in-frame clonotypes and omits some of them. The table includes more than 95,000 clones, approximately 86% detected once. The CDR3 sequence is 16 residues long. V was pared by 5 bases and J by 0 bases, with 10 bases of the junction left unmatched. Germline V lookup: CDR1 LNHDA, CDR2 SQIVND (reference sequence). Of note for this clone: The antigen is undetermined.

The TCR sequence derives from an adult who received the MenACWY meningococcal vaccine as a control. The sample was peripheral blood, taken 28 days after the second dose of the MenACWY control vaccine. This chain connects TRBV19 to TRBJ2-7; 7 nucleotides align to TRBD1. The DNA for the CDR3 is TGTGCCAGTAGTCACAGCGGACAGGCCAGCTCCTACGAGCAGTACTTC. Protein sequence: CASSHSGQASSYEQYF.